This T cell receptor (beta chain) was retrieved from a study of cytomegalovirus exposure and HLA in healthy donors. Study-level findings and limits: As confirmed in vitro, three CMV-associated chains were specific for CMV antigens. Later on, an analysis showed TCR association rates differing by HLA locus, with DRB1 the most and HLA-C the fewest. For most TCR sequences rarity was the rule, although some public TCRs occurred in many donors.

With 60 Vbeta and 13 Jbeta primers, the PCR was carried out. Sequencing used immunoSEQ multiplex PCR; TCRdb keeps in-frame clones, though not all of them. The sample includes about 53,000 clones. Comments on this clone: Antigen: not known.

The CDR3 runs 16 residues. CDR1 is MRHNA, CDR2 SNTAGT, per germline. The V gene end was trimmed by 6 bases and the J gene end by 4 bases; junction bases not matched to a gene: 13. This sequence was found in a woman between 18 and 29 years old in good health and CMV-seronegative. The sample comprised PBMCs. This chain joins TRBV6-4 and TRBJ2-7, with 9 bases that match TRBD2. This chain's CDR3 is CASSQTSLAGKYEQYF. The DNA for the CDR3 is TGTGCCAGCAGCCAGACCTCCCTAGCGGGGAAGTACGAGCAGTACTTC.